What follows are 12 T cell receptor beta chains derived from one specimen sequenced in a study of blood T cell repertoires in COVID-19 (dated by TCRdb to the early 2020s). The library came from the immunoSEQ multiplex PCR assay. As stored in TCRdb, this immuneACCESS dataset retains in-frame rearrangements with V and J assigned. A fraction of the clones does not appear; measured against another copy, unresolved V genes explain less than half of the discrepancy, and the remainder lacks a known reason. The sample records roughly 230,000 clones, 84% of which are singletons. Jointly, the top ten make up roughly 10% of the sample. The sample comprised peripheral blood. These receptors all stem from a woman of 80 years or more with COVID-19, enrolled during active disease.

V gene TRBV4-1 combines with J gene TRBJ1-2; tentative D call: TRBD1 (6 bases). V was shortened by 1 base and J by 2 bases, with 11 bases between the two germline ends. The CDR3 spans 15 residues. The germline V gene has CDR1 MGHRA and CDR2 YSYEKL. The CDR3 reads CASSQVATGNYGYTF. The DNA for the CDR3 is TGCGCCAGCAGCCAAGTAGCTACAGGGAACTATGGCTACACCTTC.

The CDR3 DNA follows: TGTGCCAGCAGCTACGGACAGGGTAGCAATCAGCCCCAGCATTTT. Its translation is CASSYGQGSNQPQHF. This rearrangement joins TRBV5-4 to TRBJ1-5; 8 positions match TRBD1. The CDR3 runs to 15 residues. Per germline, CDR1 SGHNT and CDR2 YYREEE (reference sequence). The V gene end was trimmed by 3 bases and the J gene end by 0 bases; junction bases not matched to a gene: 2.

The chain is built from TRBV19 and TRBJ2-2; a possible D gene is TRBD2 (7 bases). The germline CDR1 and CDR2 sequences are LNHDA and SQIVND (reference sequence). This CDR3 has 16 residues. Between the trimmed V and J ends, which lost 5 bases and 2 bases, there was a span of 15 bases. CDR3 in DNA: TGTGCCAGTAGTCCCGAGGGGGGGGATAACACCGGGGAGCTGTTTTTT. Protein product: CASSPEGGDNTGELFF.

The chain is built from TRBV5-1 and TRBJ2-5; a weak D match, TRBD1 (5 bases). Trimming removed 6 bases at V and 1 base at J, with 19 bases between. The length of the CDR3 is 16 residues. CDR1 is SGHRS, CDR2 YFSETQ, per germline. CDR3 sequence reads: CASNHGRQRAQETQYF. The CDR3 DNA reads as TGCGCCAGCAACCATGGAAGACAGAGAGCCCAAGAGACCCAGTACTTC.

The rearrangement uses TRBV5-4 and TRBJ2-5; D not certain. Between the trimmed V and J ends, which lost 2 bases and 2 bases, there was a span of 4 bases. Germline V gene data show CDR1 as SGHNT and CDR2 as YYREEE (reference sequence). CDR3 length: 12 amino acids. In DNA form, the CDR3 reads TGTGCCAGCAGCTTAGCTCAAGAGACCCAGTACTTC. It specifies CASSLAQETQYF.

The rearrangement joins TRBV6-1 to TRBJ2-3, with D possibly being TRBD2 (7 bases). V was trimmed by 2 bases and J by 0 bases, leaving 12 bases between them. Per germline, CDR1 MNHNS and CDR2 SASEGT. The CDR3 runs to 16 residues. CDR3 sequence (DNA): TGTGCCAGCAGTGAACAATGGGGGGGCAGCACAGATACGCAGTATTTT. As protein: CASSEQWGGSTDTQYF.

The rearrangement joins TRBV5-1 to TRBJ2-3; tentative D call: TRBD1 (5 bases). Germline V lookup: CDR1 SGHRS, CDR2 YFSETQ. This CDR3 comprises 14 residues. Trimming shortened V by 1 base and J by 5 bases, and 11 bases separated the two germline ends. CDR3 sequence: CASSLQGIEDTQYF. In DNA form, the CDR3 reads TGCGCCAGCAGCTTGCAGGGCATTGAAGATACGCAGTATTTT.

J is TRBJ2-7 and V is TRBV2; possible D gene TRBD1, 6 bases. V was clipped by 5 bases and J by 7 bases, with 21 bases between them. Per germline, CDR1 SNHLY and CDR2 FYNNEI. The CDR3 spans 15 residues. CDR3 in DNA: TGTGCCAGCAGTTCACAGGGATCCGTGGTGTCGGAGCAGTACTTC. This translates into CASSSQGSVVSEQYF. Filled out from reference TRBV2 and TRBJ2-7, the complete variable domain reads EPEVTQTPSHQVTQMGQEVILRCVPISNHLYFYWYRQILGQKVEFLVSFYNNEISEKSEIFDDQFSVERPDGSNFTLKIRSTKLEDSAMYFCASSSQGSVVSEQYFGPGTRLTVT.

The chain uses TRBV19 and TRBJ1-5; D may be TRBD1 (6 bases). Germline V gene data show CDR1 as LNHDA and CDR2 as SQIVND (reference sequence). V lost 5 bases, J lost 7 bases, and 15 bases lay in between. CDR3 length: 14 residues. CDR3 in amino acids: CASSSSGGAQPQHF. The CDR3 bases are TGTGCCAGTAGTTCAAGTGGGGGGGCCCAGCCCCAGCATTTT.

This chain joins TRBV28 and TRBJ1-1, with D hard to call. Trimming cost V 3 bases and J 2 bases, with 10 bases left between them. The CDR3 sequence is 14 residues long. The germline gives CDR1 MDHEN, CDR2 SYDVKM. The CDR3 nucleotides are TGTGCCAGCAGTTTGTCGGCGGATAACACTGAAGCTTTCTTT. It is translated as CASSLSADNTEAFF.

The rearrangement uses TRBV11-2 and TRBJ2-5, with 11 nucleotides matching TRBD2. CDR1 is SGHAT and CDR2 is FQNNGV in the germline V gene. This CDR3 contains 16 residues. Trimming took 0 bases from V and 4 from J; bases not matched to a gene: 4. The CDR3 DNA follows: TGTGCCAGCAGCTTAGAGCTAGCGGGGGGAAGAGAGACCCAGTACTTC. This gives the protein CASSLELAGGRETQYF.

This rearrangement joins TRBV15 to TRBJ1-2; D is uncertain. V was pared by 3 bases and J by 6 bases, with 5 bases between. CDR3 length equals 11 residues. Germline assignment: CDR1 LNHNV and CDR2 YYDKDF (reference sequence). The chain's CDR3 is CATSSLNGYTF. The CDR3 coding sequence is TGTGCCACCAGCAGTTTAAATGGCTACACCTTC.